Included here is one TCR beta chain sequence, with context. This entry belongs to a study of T cell responses to AZD1222 COVID-19 vaccine. TCRdb's table, derived via immunoSEQ multiplex PCR, lists solely in-frame clones and lacks some. The sample includes about 29,000 clones, over 90% of them seen just once. CDR1 is MGHRA and CDR2 is YSYEKL in the germline V gene. V lost 3 bases and J lost 0; bases outside the gene matches: 16. The CDR3 has 21 residues. The sequences come from peripheral blood, collected on day 0 of AZD1222 vaccination. The sequence derives from an adult in good health. V gene TRBV4-1 combines with J gene TRBJ1-4; 10 nucleotides agree with TRBD1. CDR3 region: CASSHPVSQEGQGATNEKLFF. The CDR3, as DNA: TGCGCCAGCAGCCACCCCGTTAGCCAAGAAGGACAGGGGGCAACTAATGAAAAACTGTTTTTT.